The text below deals with one TCR beta chain. The germline V gene encodes CDR1 MGHRA and CDR2 YSYEKL. This CDR3 comprises 15 residues. With 1 base removed from V and 0 bases from J, the gap between germline ends came to 9 bases. The sample comes from a study of blood T cell repertoires in COVID-19. Clones were sequenced by immunoSEQ multiplex PCR, and TCRdb holds only the in-frame ones, with some missing. The sample has approximately 210,000 clones, about four fifths seen once; the top ten hold about 8.9%. The TCR comes from a woman in her forties or fifties with acute COVID-19. Sequencing used PBMCs or T cells enriched from blood (not recorded which). The chain uses TRBV4-1 and TRBJ1-2; no reliable D call. CDR3 DNA sequence: TGCGCCAGCAGCCAAGGAGACACCCCTAACTATGGCTACACCTTC. This sequence encodes CASSQGDTPNYGYTF.